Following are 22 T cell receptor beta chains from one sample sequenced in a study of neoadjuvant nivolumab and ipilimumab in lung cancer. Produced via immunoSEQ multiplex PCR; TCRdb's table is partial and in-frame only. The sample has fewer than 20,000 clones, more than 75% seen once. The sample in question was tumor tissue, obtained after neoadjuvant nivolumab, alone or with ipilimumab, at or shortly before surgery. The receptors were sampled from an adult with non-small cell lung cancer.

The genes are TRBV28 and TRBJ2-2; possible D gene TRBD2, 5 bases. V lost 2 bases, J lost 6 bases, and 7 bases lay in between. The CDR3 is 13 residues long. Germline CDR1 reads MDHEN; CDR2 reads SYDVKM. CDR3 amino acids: CASSLLGAGELFF. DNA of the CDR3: TGTGCCAGCAGTTTACTCGGGGCCGGGGAGCTGTTTTTT.

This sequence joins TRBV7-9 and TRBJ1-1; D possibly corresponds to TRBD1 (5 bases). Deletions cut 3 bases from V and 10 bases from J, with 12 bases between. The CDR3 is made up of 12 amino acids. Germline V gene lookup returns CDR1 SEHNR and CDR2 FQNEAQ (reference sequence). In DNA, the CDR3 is TGTGCCAGCAGCTTGGCAGGGTTTGGAGCTTTCTTT. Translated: CASSLAGFGAFF.

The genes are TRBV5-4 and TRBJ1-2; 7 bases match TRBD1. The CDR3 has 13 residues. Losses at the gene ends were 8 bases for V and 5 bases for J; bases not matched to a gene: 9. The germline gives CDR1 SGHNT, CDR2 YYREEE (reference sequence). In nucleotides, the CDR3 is TGTGCCAGTAGGACCGGGACAGATTATGGCTACACCTTC. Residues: CASRTGTDYGYTF.

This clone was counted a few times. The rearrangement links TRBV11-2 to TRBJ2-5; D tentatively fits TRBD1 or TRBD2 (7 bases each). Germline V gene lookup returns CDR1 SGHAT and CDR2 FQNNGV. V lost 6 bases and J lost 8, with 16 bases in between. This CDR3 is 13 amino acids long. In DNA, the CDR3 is TGTGCCAGCAGTCTACAGGGGACTATAACCCAGTACTTC. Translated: CASSLQGTITQYF.

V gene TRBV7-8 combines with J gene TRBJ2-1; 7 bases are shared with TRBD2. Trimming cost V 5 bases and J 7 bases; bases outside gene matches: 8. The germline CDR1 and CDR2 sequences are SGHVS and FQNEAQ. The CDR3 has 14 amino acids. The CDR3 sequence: CASSPAGLTNEQFF. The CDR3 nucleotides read TGTGCCAGCAGCCCAGCGGGACTGACAAATGAGCAGTTCTTC.

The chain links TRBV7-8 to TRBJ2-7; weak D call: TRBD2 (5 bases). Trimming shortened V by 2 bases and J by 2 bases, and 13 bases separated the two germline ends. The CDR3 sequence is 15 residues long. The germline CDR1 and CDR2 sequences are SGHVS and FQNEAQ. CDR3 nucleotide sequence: TGTGCCAGCAGCTTACAAGAGGGAAAAACCTACGAGCAGTACTTC. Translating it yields CASSLQEGKTYEQYF.

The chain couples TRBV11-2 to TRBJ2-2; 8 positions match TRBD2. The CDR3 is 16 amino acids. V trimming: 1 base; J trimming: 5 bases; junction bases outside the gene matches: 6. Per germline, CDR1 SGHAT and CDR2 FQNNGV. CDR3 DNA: TGTGCCAGCAGCTTAGCGGGAGGGCCAGGTACCGGGGAGCTGTTTTTT. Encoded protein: CASSLAGGPGTGELFF.

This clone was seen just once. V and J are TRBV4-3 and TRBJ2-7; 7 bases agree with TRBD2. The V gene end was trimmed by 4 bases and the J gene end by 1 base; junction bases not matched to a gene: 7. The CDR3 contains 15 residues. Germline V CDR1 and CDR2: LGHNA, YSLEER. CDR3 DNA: TGCGCCAGCAGCCCGTACGGCGGGGGTTCCTACGAGCAGTACTTC. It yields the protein CASSPYGGGSYEQYF.

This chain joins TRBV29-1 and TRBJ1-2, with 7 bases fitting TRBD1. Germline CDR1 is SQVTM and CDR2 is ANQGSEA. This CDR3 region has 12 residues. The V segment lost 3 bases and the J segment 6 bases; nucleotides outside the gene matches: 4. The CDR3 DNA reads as TGCAGCGTTGATCCTGGACAGGATGGCTACACCTTC. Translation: CSVDPGQDGYTF.

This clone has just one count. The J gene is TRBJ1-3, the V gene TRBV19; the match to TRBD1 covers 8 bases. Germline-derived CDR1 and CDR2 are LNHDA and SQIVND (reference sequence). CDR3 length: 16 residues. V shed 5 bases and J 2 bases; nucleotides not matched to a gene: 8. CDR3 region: CASSAQGARTGNTIYF. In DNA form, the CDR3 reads TGTGCCAGTAGTGCGCAGGGGGCGCGGACTGGAAACACCATATATTTT. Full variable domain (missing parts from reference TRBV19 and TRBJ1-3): DGGITQSPKYLFRKEGQNVTLSCEQNLNHDAMYWYRQDPGQGLRLIYYSQIVNDFQKGDIAEGYSVSREKKESFPLTVTSAQKNPTAFYLCASSAQGARTGNTIYFGEGSWLTVV.

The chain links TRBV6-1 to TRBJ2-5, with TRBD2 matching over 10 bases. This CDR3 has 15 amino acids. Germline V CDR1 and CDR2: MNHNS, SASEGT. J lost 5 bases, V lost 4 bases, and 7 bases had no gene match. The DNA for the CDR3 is TGTGCCAGCAGTGTCCTAGCGGGAGCGAGGGAGACCCAGTACTTC. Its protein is CASSVLAGARETQYF.

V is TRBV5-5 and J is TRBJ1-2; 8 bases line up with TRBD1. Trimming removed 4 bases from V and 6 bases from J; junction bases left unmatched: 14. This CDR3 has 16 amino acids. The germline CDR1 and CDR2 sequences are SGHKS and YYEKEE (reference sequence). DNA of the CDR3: TGTGCCAGCAGCCGGCAGACAGGGGTGAGGGAAGATGGCTACACCTTC. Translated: CASSRQTGVREDGYTF.

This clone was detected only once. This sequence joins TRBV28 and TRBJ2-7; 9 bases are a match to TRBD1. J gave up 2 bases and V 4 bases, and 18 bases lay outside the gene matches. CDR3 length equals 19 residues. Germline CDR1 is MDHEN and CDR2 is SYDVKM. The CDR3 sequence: CASSWPSWTGVELTYEQYF. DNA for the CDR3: TGTGCCAGCAGTTGGCCATCCTGGACAGGGGTCGAGTTGACCTACGAGCAGTACTTC.

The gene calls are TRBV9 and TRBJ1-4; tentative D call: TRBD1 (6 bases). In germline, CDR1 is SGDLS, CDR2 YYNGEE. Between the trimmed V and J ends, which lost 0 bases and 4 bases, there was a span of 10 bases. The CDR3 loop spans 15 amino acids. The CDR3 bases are TGTGCCAGCAGCGTAGGGGGGGCGATTAATGAAAAACTGTTTTTT. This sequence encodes CASSVGGAINEKLFF. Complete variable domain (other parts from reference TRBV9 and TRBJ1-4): DSGVTQTPKHLITATGQRVTLRCSPRSGDLSVYWYQQSLDQGLQFLIQYYNGEERAKGNILERFSAQQFPDLHSELNLSSLELGDSALYFCASSVGGAINEKLFFGSGTQLSVL.

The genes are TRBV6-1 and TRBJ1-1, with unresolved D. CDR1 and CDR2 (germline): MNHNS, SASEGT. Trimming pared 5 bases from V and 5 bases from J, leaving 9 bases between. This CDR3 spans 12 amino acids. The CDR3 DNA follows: TGTGCCAGCAGTTTTAGGGCTACTGAAGCTTTCTTT. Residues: CASSFRATEAFF.

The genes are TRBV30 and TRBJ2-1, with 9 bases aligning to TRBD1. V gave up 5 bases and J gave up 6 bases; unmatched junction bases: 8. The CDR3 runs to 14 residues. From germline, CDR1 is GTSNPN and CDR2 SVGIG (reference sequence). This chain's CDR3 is CAWARDRVSNEQFF. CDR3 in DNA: TGTGCCTGGGCCCGGGACAGGGTGAGCAATGAGCAGTTCTTC.

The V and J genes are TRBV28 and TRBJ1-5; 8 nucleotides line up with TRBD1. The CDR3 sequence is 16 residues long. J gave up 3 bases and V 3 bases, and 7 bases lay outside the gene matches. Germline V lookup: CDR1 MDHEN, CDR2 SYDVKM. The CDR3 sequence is CASSLPQGAHNQPQHF. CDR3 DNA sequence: TGTGCCAGCAGTTTGCCTCAGGGGGCACACAATCAGCCCCAGCATTTT.

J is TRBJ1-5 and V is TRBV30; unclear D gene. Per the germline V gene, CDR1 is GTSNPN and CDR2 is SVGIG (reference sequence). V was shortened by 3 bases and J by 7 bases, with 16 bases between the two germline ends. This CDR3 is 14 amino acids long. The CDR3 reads CAWSPVAEGQPQHF. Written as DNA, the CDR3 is TGTGCCTGGAGCCCGGTGGCGGAGGGACAGCCCCAGCATTTT. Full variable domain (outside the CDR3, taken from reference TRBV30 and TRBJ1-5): SQTIHQWPATLVQPVGSPLSLECTVEGTSNPNLYWYRQAAGRGLQLLFYSVGIGQISSEVPQNLSASRPQDRQFILSSKKLLLSDSGFYLCAWSPVAEGQPQHFGDGTRLSIL.

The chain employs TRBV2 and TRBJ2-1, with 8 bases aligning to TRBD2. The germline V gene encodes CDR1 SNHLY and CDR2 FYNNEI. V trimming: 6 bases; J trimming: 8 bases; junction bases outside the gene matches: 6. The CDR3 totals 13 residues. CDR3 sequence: CASRTGGRDEQFF. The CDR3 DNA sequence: TGTGCCAGCAGGACGGGGGGGCGGGATGAGCAGTTCTTC.

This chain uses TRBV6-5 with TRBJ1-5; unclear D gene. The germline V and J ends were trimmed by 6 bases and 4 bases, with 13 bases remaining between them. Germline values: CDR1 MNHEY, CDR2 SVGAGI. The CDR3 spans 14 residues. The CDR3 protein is CASRRAWENQPQHF. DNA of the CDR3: TGTGCCAGCAGAAGGGCTTGGGAGAATCAGCCCCAGCATTTT.

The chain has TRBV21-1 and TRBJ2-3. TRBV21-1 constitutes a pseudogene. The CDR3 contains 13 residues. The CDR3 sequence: CASSKVPTDTQYF. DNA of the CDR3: TGTGCCAGCAGCAAAGTACCCACAGATACGCAGTATTTT.

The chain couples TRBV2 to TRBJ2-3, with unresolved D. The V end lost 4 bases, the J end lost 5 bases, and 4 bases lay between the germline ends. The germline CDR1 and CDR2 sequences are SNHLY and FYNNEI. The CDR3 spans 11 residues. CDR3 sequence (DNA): TGTGCCAGCAGTGGCGAAGATACGCAGTATTTT. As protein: CASSGEDTQYF.